What follows is one T cell receptor (beta chain) and its context. This record belongs to a study of PD-1 blockade in mismatch repair-deficient tumors. V lost 3 bases and J lost 4; bases outside the gene matches: 2. CDR1 and CDR2 (germline): SGHVS, FNYEAQ. CDR3 size: 14 residues. Only in-frame clones appear in the TCRdb table, and some are missing; sequencing was by immunoSEQ multiplex PCR. The data hold 80,000 to 100,000 clones, with around 85% observed a single time. The chain employs TRBV7-6 and TRBJ2-3; 9 bases are shared with TRBD2. Source: peripheral blood, taken 12 weeks after starting pembrolizumab. The receptor was isolated from an adult with mismatch repair-deficient cancer. The CDR3 DNA sequence: TGTGCCAGCAGCTTTAGCGGGAGTTCAGATACGCAGTATTTT. It codes for CASSFSGSSDTQYF.